This T cell receptor beta chain is from a study of cytomegalovirus exposure and HLA in healthy donors (TCRdb year 2017). For the study in its entirety: According to a later analysis, one platform produced both the 120 validation repertoires and the approximately 670 repertoires of the first cohort. The aim of the study was to test whether cataloging public T cell receptors could identify signatures of past pathogen exposure. Besides the first cohort of more than 650 subjects, a separate validation cohort made up of 120 different subjects was used. To predict cytomegalovirus infection status, the study combined high-throughput TCR immunosequencing, statistical association of individual TCRs with disease status, and machine learning.

Receptor libraries were prepared by the immunoSEQ multiplex PCR assay. The authors' pipeline ran thus. A statistical classification framework was developed to diagnose cytomegalovirus status using the catalog of TCR beta chain sequences. TCRdb's version of the immuneACCESS table is confined to in-frame rearrangements and falls short of the full clone set. An unresolved V gene accounts for under half of the shortfall where checked; the remainder is of unknown origin. V, J and clone size reflect that table, while D and trimming were determined from the DNA. The sample table shows some 76,000 clones, and around 94% are seen once. The ten biggest clones cover roughly 3.3% of the sample. What the authors observed across the whole study: A few of the identified cytomegalovirus-associated TCR beta chains were confirmed in vitro to be specific for cytomegalovirus antigens. Most TCR sequences were observed very rarely across donors, whereas some public TCRs were present in many individuals. All 120 repertoires were used to score co-occurrence in the validation cohort in a later analysis, because that analysis had no HLA typing for the cohort. The classifier was reported to diagnose cytomegalovirus status with high specificity and sensitivity in both the original and validation cohorts. The authors suggested that the approach could potentially be extended to other disease states and immunological phenotypes. A later analysis found that TCRs clustered in the first cohort also tended to co-occur in the roughly 120 validation repertoires, with 94% of cluster scores above 0. The study gave a list of 150 to 200 TCR beta chains associated with cytomegalovirus.

The donors belonged to the validation cohort of about 120 subjects, which was separate from the roughly 670-subject first cohort. Inclusive of the bounding cysteine and phenylalanine, the CDR3 is 13 residues long. Solely the CDR3 DNA is kept, with 39 bases framed from the first base. For CDR1 and CDR2, the germline V gene lists SGHTA and FQGNSA. Trimming at the junction amounts to 4 bases on V and 7 bases on J, and the germline ends lie 13 bases apart. Comment on this clone: It has no known antigen specificity. No base quality information exists; no much larger clone differs at one position.

This sequence originates from a woman aged 18-29 years in good health and CMV-seropositive. Sequencing input: PBMCs. The sequence is built from TRBV7-2 and TRBJ1-1; the D region possibly corresponds to TRBD1 (6 bases align). The DNA sequence follows: TGTGCCAGCAGCTCGACAGGTGGCGTTGAAGCTTTCTTT. It specifies CASSSTGGVEAFF.